This T cell receptor (beta chain) was sequenced during a study of blood T cell repertoires in COVID-19. On the study more broadly: The study drew acute and convalescent COVID-19 samples from the United States, Italy and Spain.

Source study methods: Estimation of nucleated cell counts relied on the amplification of reference gene primers. Using immunoSEQ multiplex PCR, the repertoire was profiled, and TCRdb retains in-frame clones only, with some absent. The V and J calls and clone size are taken from that table; D and trimming were inferred from the DNA. The sample holds 97,000 or so clones, around 84% seen once. This clone appeared a few times. The material sequenced was peripheral blood. The sequence came from a human donor in a cohort sampled during active COVID-19.

CDR3 DNA: TGTGCCAGCAGCCAAGGTGGGAATCAGGGGGAGCAGTACTTC. It translates to CASSQGGNQGEQYF. This rearrangement joins TRBV4-2 to TRBJ2-7; D is perhaps TRBD1 (6 bases). The CDR3 has 14 amino acids. The germline CDR1 and CDR2 sequences are LGHNA and YNFKEQ. Trimming removed 1 base from V and 7 bases from J, with 14 bases in between.